This T cell receptor (beta chain) was profiled in a study of blood T cell repertoires in COVID-19. About the research overall: Material from acute and convalescent COVID-19 was sourced from the United States, Italy and Spain. Sample material is recorded as cDNA or gDNA derived from T cells, B-cell-depleted T cells, or PBMCs.

V was shortened by 2 bases and J by 2 bases, with 10 bases between the two germline ends. Per germline, CDR1 MNHNS and CDR2 SASEGT. CDR3 length equals 14 residues. Under the authors' procedure: Using reference gene primer amplification, nucleated cell counts were estimated. The method was immunoSEQ multiplex PCR; TCRdb's version includes in-frame clones alone and lacks a portion of them. The D gene and trimming were derived from the DNA, and the V and J assignments and clone size from that table. The table has approximately 240,000 clones, approximately 86% seen once; the top ten hold 4.5% to 6%. This clonotype was obtained from a woman over 75 with active or convalescent COVID-19. V is TRBV6-1 and J is TRBJ2-7; tentatively, D is TRBD2 (5 bases). Sequenced: peripheral blood. In DNA, the CDR3 is TGTGCCAGCAGTGAATCGGGAAAAACCTACGAGCAGTACTTC. It translates to CASSESGKTYEQYF.